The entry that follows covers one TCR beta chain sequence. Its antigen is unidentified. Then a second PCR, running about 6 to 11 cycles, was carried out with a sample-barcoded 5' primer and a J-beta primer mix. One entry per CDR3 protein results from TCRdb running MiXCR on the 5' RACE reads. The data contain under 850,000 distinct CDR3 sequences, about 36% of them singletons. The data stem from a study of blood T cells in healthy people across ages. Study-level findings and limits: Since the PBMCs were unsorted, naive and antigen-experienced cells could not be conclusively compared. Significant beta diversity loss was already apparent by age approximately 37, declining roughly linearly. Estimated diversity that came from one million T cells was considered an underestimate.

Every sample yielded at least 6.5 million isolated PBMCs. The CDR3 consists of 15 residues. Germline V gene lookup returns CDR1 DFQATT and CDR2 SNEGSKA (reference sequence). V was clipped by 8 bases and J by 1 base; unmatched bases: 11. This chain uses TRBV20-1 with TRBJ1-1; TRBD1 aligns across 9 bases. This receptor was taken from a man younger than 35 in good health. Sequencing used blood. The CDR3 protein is CSPYSPGQGNTEAFF. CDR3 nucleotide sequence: TGCAGTCCGTATTCTCCGGGACAGGGGAACACTGAAGCTTTCTTT.